This TCR beta chain was found in a study of CD8+CD57+ T cells in acquired aplastic anemia. Profiles of TCR beta VDJ and CDR3 were generated from a genomic DNA template. Using its own MiXCR run on the reads, TCRdb lists one record per CDR3 protein. Of fewer than 85,000 distinct CDR3 sequences listed, around 70% are singletons. The CDR3 is 13 residues long. CDR1 SGHKS and CDR2 YYEKEE come from the germline V gene (reference sequence). Remarks on this clonotype: Its specificity is not known. At one boundary the junction diverges from the germline segment, which might be a read error.

Sequenced patients had shown CD8+CD57+ cell expansion by flow cytometry. Findings and caveats of the study: Patients and controls had in common fewer than 30 CD8+ CDR3 sequences. Patients showed no significant difference from controls in CD8+ Simpson's diversity.

This clonotype originated in a human donor with aplastic anemia. V and J are TRBV5-5 and TRBJ2-2, with D perhaps matching TRBD1 (6 bases). Sequencing was performed on sorted CD4+, CD8+, or CD8+CD57+ T cells (not recorded which) from PBMCs. CDR3 region: CASSPTGLGEMFF. The CDR3, as DNA: TGTGCCAGCAGCCCCACAGGGCTCGGGGAGATGTTTTTT.